The present T cell receptor (beta chain) was sequenced within a study of blood T cell repertoires in COVID-19. About the study: Specimens from acute and convalescent COVID-19 originated in the United States, Italy and Spain. Sample material is recorded as cDNA or gDNA derived from T cells, B-cell-depleted T cells, or PBMCs.

Assignments of participants to cohorts depended upon their own reported clinical history. Cohort 3 donors were reported recovered after two negative PCRs, clearance, or symptom resolution. CDR1 is SGHTA and CDR2 is FQGNSA in the germline V gene. Trimming left V 5 bases short and J 1 base short, with 8 bases between. This CDR3 has 13 amino acids. Generated by immunoSEQ multiplex PCR, the TCRdb table keeps only in-frame clones and is missing some. The sample includes about 370,000 clones, 75% to 90% of them seen just once. V and J are TRBV7-2 and TRBJ1-1; the D is unclear. The TCR sequence derives from a man younger than 35 who had recovered from COVID-19. The sequenced sample consisted of PBMCs or T cells enriched from blood (not recorded which). CDR3 region: CASSTKRNTEAFF. DNA of the CDR3: TGTGCCAGCAGCACCAAGAGGAACACTGAAGCTTTCTTT.